What follows describes a single T cell receptor (beta chain). The antigen remains unidentified. The data were obtained in a study of T cells in tumors after PD-1 blockade. Findings and limits, study-wide: Some novel exhausted tumor clones appeared in pre-treatment blood, suggesting peripheral recruitment.

Profiling relied on immunoSEQ multiplex PCR, and the TCRdb table lists in-frame clones only, not all of them. The sample has more than 40,000 clones; around 85% are singletons. Here the sequenced sample was PBMCs, taken before anti-PD-1 therapy. This clonotype originated in a human donor with advanced basal cell or squamous cell carcinoma (not recorded which).

CDR3 residues: CSGHVGRGEKLFF. CDR3 sequence (DNA): TGCAGCGGCCACGTTGGACGTGGGGAAAAACTGTTTTTT. V gene TRBV29-1 combines with J gene TRBJ1-4; D not resolved. CDR1 and CDR2 (germline): SQVTM, ANQGSEA. CDR3 length: 13 amino acids. The V gene lost 7 bases and the J gene lost 8 bases, with 17 bases spanning the gap.